A selection of T cell receptor beta chains follows, all from one sample in a study of CD8 T cells in ankylosing spondylitis. Each CDR3 protein is one row after TCRdb ran MiXCR on the 5' RACE reads. Of tens of thousands of distinct CDR3 sequences in the sample, more than 5.5% were seen once. The sample consisted of synovial fluid, either unsorted or a sorted T cell fraction (not recorded which). These receptors all stem from a male donor with ankylosing spondylitis. Both conserved end residues are trimmed from each CDR3.

j_gene: TRBJ2-1; v_gene: TRBV28; CDR3aa: ASSFQAGGAYNEQF
j_gene: TRBJ1-2; v_gene: TRBV4-3; CDR3aa: ASSQALQGDYGYT
j_gene: TRBJ2-1; v_gene: TRBV11-3; CDR3aa: ASSLGLAGIYNEQF
j_gene: TRBJ2-1; v_gene: TRBV29-1; CDR3aa: SVSRASGRFEQF
j_gene: TRBJ1-6; v_gene: TRBV7-9; CDR3aa: ASSLSWDSPLH
j_gene: TRBJ1-4; v_gene: TRBV28; CDR3aa: ASTLPSRNEKLF
j_gene: TRBJ2-1; v_gene: TRBV12-3/TRBV12-4; CDR3aa: ASSFRQSTRYNEQF
j_gene: TRBJ2-1; v_gene: TRBV20-1; CDR3aa: SATPTGTAPF
j_gene: TRBJ1-4; v_gene: TRBV28; CDR3aa: ASSPPELNEKLF
j_gene: TRBJ1-1; v_gene: TRBV28; CDR3aa: ASIDRANTEAF
j_gene: TRBJ2-7; v_gene: TRBV6-1; CDR3aa: ASRGKQVTPYEQY
j_gene: TRBJ2-1; v_gene: TRBV12-3/TRBV12-4; CDR3aa: ASSLAVRAEQF
j_gene: TRBJ2-7; v_gene: TRBV19; CDR3aa: ASSISSGSYEQY
j_gene: TRBJ2-1; v_gene: TRBV9; CDR3aa: ASSGESFSEQF
j_gene: TRBJ1-5; v_gene: TRBV20-1; CDR3aa: SARDRAIQH
j_gene: TRBJ1-5; v_gene: TRBV21-1; CDR3aa: ASSLGREVAQH
j_gene: TRBJ1-2; v_gene: TRBV28; CDR3aa: ASSLGQYYGYT
j_gene: TRBJ2-3; v_gene: TRBV7-2; CDR3aa: ASSSNVGVGGDTQY
j_gene: TRBJ2-7; v_gene: TRBV20-1; CDR3aa: SAQGGESTYEQY
j_gene: TRBJ2-2; v_gene: TRBV12-5; CDR3aa: ASGSPANARWDTGELF
j_gene: TRBJ1-5; v_gene: TRBV6-1; CDR3aa: ASSTGTGYNQPQH
j_gene: TRBJ2-5; v_gene: TRBV28; CDR3aa: ASSKQGPETQY
j_gene: TRBJ1-1; v_gene: TRBV27; CDR3aa: ASSFWENTEAF
j_gene: TRBJ2-1; v_gene: TRBV28; CDR3aa: ASSFGGDRDGQF